These 28 T cell receptor beta chains were all obtained from the same sample, sequenced in a study of cytomegalovirus exposure and HLA in healthy donors. Some clones are missing from TCRdb's copy, which holds only in-frame ones; the method was immunoSEQ multiplex PCR. The data hold over 110,000 clones, with around nine tenths observed a single time. The specimen sequenced was PBMCs. The receptors originated from a man in his late teens or twenties in good health and CMV-seropositive.

There are a few counts of this clone. Mismatch with germline at one junction end may stem from a read error. This rearrangement joins TRBV7-6 to TRBJ2-1; D might be TRBD2 (5 bases). There are 13 residues in the CDR3. Germline V gene data show CDR1 as SGHVS and CDR2 as FNYEAQ. The CDR3 region is CASSLGGYSEQFF. In DNA form, the CDR3 reads TGTGCCAGCAGCTTAGGAGGGTACAGTGAGCAGTTCTTC.

The rearrangement joins TRBV11-3 to TRBJ2-7; TRBD1 might be the D (5 bases). This CDR3 spans 14 amino acids. Trimming removed 5 bases from V and 5 bases from J, with 16 bases in between. Germline V CDR1 and CDR2: SGHNT, YENEEA. The CDR3 nucleotides read TGTGCCAGCAGCCCCTCGGGCAGGGCTAACGAGCAGTACTTC. Translation: CASSPSGRANEQYF.

The chain is built from TRBV6-1 and TRBJ2-7; 8 bases align to TRBD1. Germline trimming cut 5 bases from V and 5 bases from J; bases unmatched to any gene: 8. The CDR3 spans 14 residues. The V gene's germline CDR1 is MNHNS and CDR2 SASEGT. In nucleotides, the CDR3 is TGTGCCAGCAGTAAGACAGGGGAGATGAACGAGCAGTACTTC. Its protein product is CASSKTGEMNEQYF.

This chain joins TRBV5-6 and TRBJ2-5, with 9 bases lining up with TRBD1. With 4 bases clipped from V and 5 bases from J, the junction kept 6 bases outside the gene matches. The CDR3 extends over 14 amino acids. CDR1 SGHDT and CDR2 YYEEEE come from the germline V gene. This chain's CDR3 is CASSVQGALETQYF. CDR3 DNA: TGTGCCAGCAGCGTACAGGGGGCGTTGGAGACCCAGTACTTC.

The rearrangement joins TRBV27 to TRBJ1-6, with D maybe TRBD1 (6 bases). Trimming took 3 bases from V and 4 from J, leaving 19 bases between them. The length of the CDR3 is 18 residues. CDR1 and CDR2 from the germline V gene are MNHEY and SMNVEV (reference sequence). The CDR3 region has the DNA TGTGCCAGCAGTTTGAAGGGGGGGGGAAGGGGATATAATTCACCCCTCCACTTT. Residues: CASSLKGGGRGYNSPLHF.

This chain joins TRBV25-1 and TRBJ2-7; D is unresolved. CDR3 length: 13 amino acids. Per germline, CDR1 MGHDK and CDR2 SYGVNS. V lost 4 bases and J lost 3, with 10 bases in between. The CDR3 spells CASSARPSYEQYF. The CDR3 DNA sequence: TGTGCCAGCAGTGCCAGGCCGAGCTACGAGCAGTACTTC.

The genes are TRBV6-1 and TRBJ2-3; D call uncertain. This CDR3 region has 15 residues. CDR1 MNHNS and CDR2 SASEGT come from the germline V gene. The germline V and J ends were trimmed by 4 bases and 2 bases, with 13 bases remaining between them. CDR3 in amino acids: CASSGAIENTDTQYF. DNA for the CDR3: TGTGCCAGCAGTGGAGCGATAGAGAACACAGATACGCAGTATTTT.

This clone showed up just a few times. The rearrangement uses TRBV5-4 and TRBJ2-5, with 7 bases fitting TRBD2. The ends lost 5 bases at V and 2 bases at J; junction bases unmatched: 12. Per germline, CDR1 SGHNT and CDR2 YYREEE (reference sequence). This CDR3 has 16 amino acids. CDR3 sequence (DNA): TGTGCCAGCAGACGTATGGGGGGGGAAGGACAAGAGACCCAGTACTTC. Translating gives CASRRMGGEGQETQYF.

The chain is built from TRBV6-5 and TRBJ1-3; the D is unclear. The V gene's germline CDR1 is MNHEY and CDR2 SVGAGI. Trimming took off 6 bases at V and 4 bases at J, with 16 bases between the two ends. The CDR3 has 15 amino acids. The CDR3 is CASSSVGRRGNTIYF. The CDR3 DNA is TGTGCCAGCAGCTCCGTAGGGAGGCGAGGAAACACCATATATTTT.

The rearrangement uses TRBV11-3 and TRBJ2-1, with D unclear. CDR1 SGHNT and CDR2 YENEEA come from the germline V gene. There are 14 residues in the CDR3. Trimming removed 0 bases at V and 2 bases at J, with 5 bases between. CDR3 protein: CASSLERTYNEQFF. The CDR3 nucleotides are TGTGCCAGCAGCTTAGAGAGGACCTACAATGAGCAGTTCTTC.

The CDR3 DNA sequence: TGTGCCAGCAGCTTAACCGGGACATCGAGCTCTGGGGCCAACGTCCTGACTTTC. Translating gives CASSLTGTSSSGANVLTF. The V gene is TRBV7-3, the J gene TRBJ2-6, with a tentative D call TRBD1 (6 bases). The CDR3 extends over 18 amino acids. Germline V lookup: CDR1 SGHTA, CDR2 FQGTGA. Trimming took off 0 bases at V and 0 bases at J, with 12 bases between the two ends.

The rearrangement joins TRBV15 to TRBJ1-4; D is unclear. The V gene's germline CDR1 is LNHNV and CDR2 YYDKDF (reference sequence). CDR3 size: 16 residues. Trimming took 1 base from V and 4 from J, leaving 13 bases between them. The CDR3 DNA is TGTGCCACCAGCAGAGGAGGGTACGAGGGTAATGAAAAACTGTTTTTT. Amino acids: CATSRGGYEGNEKLFF.

V and J are TRBV28 and TRBJ1-1; D is uncertain. The CDR3 has 14 amino acids. In germline, CDR1 is MDHEN, CDR2 SYDVKM. The ends were cut back, 3 bases at V and 1 base at J, with 9 bases in the middle. In nucleotides, the CDR3 is TGTGCCAGCAGTTTGGAACAGAGGAACACTGAAGCTTTCTTT. Translating it yields CASSLEQRNTEAFF. Full variable domain (remainder filled in from reference TRBV28 and TRBJ1-1): DVKVTQSSRYLVKRTGEKVFLECVQDMDHENMFWYRQDPGLGLRLIYFSYDVKMKEKGDIPEGYSVSREKKERFSLILESASTNQTSMYLCASSLEQRNTEAFFGQGTRLTVV.

This clone has a single count. V and J are TRBV14 and TRBJ1-2; D uncertain. CDR3 size: 17 residues. V was trimmed by 3 bases and J by 4 bases, leaving 21 bases between them. The germline gives CDR1 SGHDN, CDR2 FVKESK. The CDR3 protein is CASSHGIWFNPLYGYTF. The CDR3 nucleotides are TGTGCCAGCAGCCACGGGATCTGGTTCAACCCACTCTATGGCTACACCTTC.

J is TRBJ1-2 and V is TRBV29-1, with D perhaps matching TRBD1 (6 bases). The CDR3 runs to 11 residues. Trimming stripped 5 bases from V and 7 bases from J, with 11 bases between. Germline CDR1 and CDR2: SQVTM and ANQGSEA. CDR3 sequence reads: CSVSGVGGYTF. Here the CDR3 DNA reads TGCAGCGTTTCAGGGGTGGGTGGCTACACCTTC.

The gene calls are TRBV27 and TRBJ1-2, with D unresolved. V lost 2 bases and J 2 bases, leaving 15 bases between the germline ends. This CDR3 is 16 amino acids long. Germline CDR1 is MNHEY and CDR2 is SMNVEV (reference sequence). Here the CDR3 reads CASSLRTGKINYGYTF. The CDR3 DNA sequence: TGTGCCAGCAGTTTAAGGACGGGAAAAATCAACTATGGCTACACCTTC.

V and J are TRBV6-1 and TRBJ2-7; maybe TRBD1 (6 bases). The CDR3 consists of 12 residues. Germline V gene data show CDR1 as MNHNS and CDR2 as SASEGT. V lost 6 bases, J lost 2 bases, and 8 bases lay in between. CDR3 nucleotides: TGTGCCAGCAGACAGGGACCCTACGAGCAGTACTTC. This codes for CASRQGPYEQYF.

The chain recombines TRBV7-9 with TRBJ1-4; 7 nucleotides agree with TRBD1. The V and J ends lost 0 bases and 7 bases, in that order; junction bases with no gene match: 8. From germline, CDR1 is SEHNR and CDR2 FQNEAQ (reference sequence). The CDR3 spans 16 residues. The CDR3 coding sequence is TGTGCCAGCAGCTTAGCGTCACAGGGGACCTTTGAAAAACTGTTTTTT. Translating it yields CASSLASQGTFEKLFF.

The rearrangement links TRBV9 to TRBJ2-5; perhaps TRBD2 as D (5 bases). V lost 10 bases and J lost 1, with 17 bases in between. Per the germline V gene, CDR1 is SGDLS and CDR2 is YYNGEE. The CDR3 sequence is 14 residues long. CDR3 region: CAPTGCHGQETQYF. The CDR3 bases are TGTGCCCCGACGGGGTGCCACGGCCAAGAGACCCAGTACTTC.

CDR3: CAIGQYYITDTQYF. CDR3 DNA sequence: TGTGCCATCGGACAGTACTATATCACAGATACGCAGTATTTT. The chain employs TRBV6-1 and TRBJ2-3; weak D call: TRBD1 (6 bases). CDR1 is MNHNS and CDR2 is SASEGT in the germline V gene. Trimming took 10 bases from V and 2 from J, leaving 16 bases between them. There are 14 residues in the CDR3.

The chain is built from TRBV5-4 and TRBJ2-5, with 7 bases identical to TRBD1. Germline-derived CDR1 and CDR2 are SGHNT and YYREEE (reference sequence). The CDR3 totals 14 residues. V trimming: 7 bases; J trimming: 2 bases; junction bases outside the gene matches: 8. CDR3 coding DNA: TGTGCCAGCCAGGACAGGAGGTATCAAGAGACCCAGTACTTC. This translates into CASQDRRYQETQYF. Combining the CDR3 with reference TRBV5-4 and TRBJ2-5 gives the whole variable domain ETGVTQSPTHLIKTRGQQVTLRCSSQSGHNTVSWYQQALGQGPQFIFQYYREEENGRGNFPPRFSGLQFPNYSSELNVNALELDDSALYLCASQDRRYQETQYFGPGTRLLVL.

This chain links TRBV7-9 with TRBJ1-1, with 7 bases fitting TRBD1. CDR3 length equals 14 residues. With V trimmed by 4 bases and J by 4 bases, 6 bases remained unmatched. Germline CDR1 and CDR2: SEHNR and FQNEAQ (reference sequence). The CDR3 reads CASSSGQKGTEAFF. CDR3 DNA sequence: TGTGCCAGCAGCTCGGGACAGAAGGGCACTGAAGCTTTCTTT.

This clone was found a few times. The V call is TRBV19, the J call TRBJ1-1; D unclear. The CDR3 runs 15 residues. Germline assignment: CDR1 LNHDA and CDR2 SQIVND (reference sequence). V was shortened by 3 bases and J by 3 bases, with 14 bases between the two germline ends. The CDR3 nucleotides are TGTGCCAGTAGTATTTACGTGGCGAGGGACACTGAAGCTTTCTTT. The encoded protein is CASSIYVARDTEAFF.

The J gene is TRBJ2-1, the V gene TRBV5-1; 8 positions agree with TRBD1. The germline V gene encodes CDR1 SGHRS and CDR2 YFSETQ. The CDR3 runs 16 residues. V lost 0 bases to trimming and J lost 8 bases; unmatched junction nucleotides: 10. CDR3 protein: CASSLAMTGAFDEQFF. In nucleotides, the CDR3 is TGCGCCAGCAGCTTGGCCATGACAGGGGCTTTTGATGAGCAGTTCTTC.

This rearrangement joins TRBV5-1 to TRBJ2-7, with a tentative D call TRBD1 (5 bases). The germline V gene encodes CDR1 SGHRS and CDR2 YFSETQ. Trimming shortened V by 4 bases and J by 3 bases, and 14 bases separated the two germline ends. The CDR3 is 14 amino acids. The CDR3: CASSPWGSDYEQYF. The CDR3 DNA reads TGCGCCAGCAGCCCCTGGGGCAGCGACTACGAGCAGTACTTC.

The chain combines TRBV4-1 with TRBJ2-1; 7 nucleotides align to TRBD2. The CDR3 is 16 residues long. Germline assignment: CDR1 MGHRA and CDR2 YSYEKL. V shed 1 base and J 4 bases; nucleotides not matched to a gene: 7. CDR3 DNA sequence: TGCGCCAGCAGCCAAGTGTCTAGCGGCCTTTACAATGAGCAGTTCTTC. It specifies CASSQVSSGLYNEQFF.

The chain employs TRBV30 and TRBJ2-6; the D gene is possibly TRBD1 (5 bases). The length of the CDR3 is 14 residues. Deletions cut 7 bases from V and 1 base from J, with 11 bases between. Looked up from germline, CDR1 is GTSNPN and CDR2 is SVGIG (reference sequence). The CDR3 DNA follows: TGTGCCTTCGTTAAGGGGTCTGGGGCCAACGTCCTGACTTTC. Protein: CAFVKGSGANVLTF.

This chain uses TRBV5-1 with TRBJ1-6; perhaps TRBD1 as D (6 bases). V lost 0 bases to trimming and J lost 2 bases, with 6 bases between them. The CDR3 is made up of 15 amino acids. Germline CDR1 reads SGHRS; CDR2 reads YFSETQ. Here the CDR3 DNA reads TGCGCCAGCAGCTTGGCAGGGGCCTATAATTCACCCCTCCACTTT. This encodes CASSLAGAYNSPLHF.